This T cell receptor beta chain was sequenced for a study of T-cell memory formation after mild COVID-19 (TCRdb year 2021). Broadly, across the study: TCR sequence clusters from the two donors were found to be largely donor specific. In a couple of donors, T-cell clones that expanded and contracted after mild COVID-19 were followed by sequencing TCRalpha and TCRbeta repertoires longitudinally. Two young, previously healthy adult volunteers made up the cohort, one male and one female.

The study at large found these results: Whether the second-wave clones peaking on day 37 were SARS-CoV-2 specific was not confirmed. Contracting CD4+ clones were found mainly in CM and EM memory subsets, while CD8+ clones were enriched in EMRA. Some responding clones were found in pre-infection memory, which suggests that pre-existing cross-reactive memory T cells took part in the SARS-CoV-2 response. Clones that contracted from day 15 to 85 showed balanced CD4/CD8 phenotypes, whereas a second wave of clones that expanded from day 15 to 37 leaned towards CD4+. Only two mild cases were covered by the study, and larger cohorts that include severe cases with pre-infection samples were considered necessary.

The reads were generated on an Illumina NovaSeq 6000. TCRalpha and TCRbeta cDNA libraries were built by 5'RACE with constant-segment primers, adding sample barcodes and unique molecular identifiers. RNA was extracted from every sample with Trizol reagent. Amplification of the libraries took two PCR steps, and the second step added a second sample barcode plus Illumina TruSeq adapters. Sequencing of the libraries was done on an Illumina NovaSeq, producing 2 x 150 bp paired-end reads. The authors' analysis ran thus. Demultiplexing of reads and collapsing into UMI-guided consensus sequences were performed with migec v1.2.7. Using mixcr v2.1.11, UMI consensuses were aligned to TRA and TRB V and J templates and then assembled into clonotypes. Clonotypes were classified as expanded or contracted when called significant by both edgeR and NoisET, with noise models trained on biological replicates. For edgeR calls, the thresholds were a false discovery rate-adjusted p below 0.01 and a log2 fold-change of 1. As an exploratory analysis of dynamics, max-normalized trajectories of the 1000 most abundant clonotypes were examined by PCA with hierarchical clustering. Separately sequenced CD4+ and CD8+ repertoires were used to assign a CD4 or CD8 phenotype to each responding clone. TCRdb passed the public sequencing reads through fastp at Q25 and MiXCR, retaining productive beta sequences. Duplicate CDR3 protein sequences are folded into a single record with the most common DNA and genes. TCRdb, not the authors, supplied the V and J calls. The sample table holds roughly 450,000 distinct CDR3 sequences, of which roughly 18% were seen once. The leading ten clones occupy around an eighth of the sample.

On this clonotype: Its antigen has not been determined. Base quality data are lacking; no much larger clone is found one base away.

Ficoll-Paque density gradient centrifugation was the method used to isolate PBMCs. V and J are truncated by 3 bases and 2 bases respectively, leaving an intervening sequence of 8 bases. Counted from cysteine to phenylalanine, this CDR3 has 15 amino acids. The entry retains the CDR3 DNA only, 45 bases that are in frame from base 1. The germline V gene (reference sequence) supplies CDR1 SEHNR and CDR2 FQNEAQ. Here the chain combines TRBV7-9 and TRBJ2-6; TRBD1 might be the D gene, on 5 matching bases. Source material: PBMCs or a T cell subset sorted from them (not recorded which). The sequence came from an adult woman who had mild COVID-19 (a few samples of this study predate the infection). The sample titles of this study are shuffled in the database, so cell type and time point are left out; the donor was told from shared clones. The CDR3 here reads CASSFLRAGANVLTF. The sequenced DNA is TGTGCCAGCAGCTTCCTCAGGGCTGGGGCCAACGTCCTGACTTTC.